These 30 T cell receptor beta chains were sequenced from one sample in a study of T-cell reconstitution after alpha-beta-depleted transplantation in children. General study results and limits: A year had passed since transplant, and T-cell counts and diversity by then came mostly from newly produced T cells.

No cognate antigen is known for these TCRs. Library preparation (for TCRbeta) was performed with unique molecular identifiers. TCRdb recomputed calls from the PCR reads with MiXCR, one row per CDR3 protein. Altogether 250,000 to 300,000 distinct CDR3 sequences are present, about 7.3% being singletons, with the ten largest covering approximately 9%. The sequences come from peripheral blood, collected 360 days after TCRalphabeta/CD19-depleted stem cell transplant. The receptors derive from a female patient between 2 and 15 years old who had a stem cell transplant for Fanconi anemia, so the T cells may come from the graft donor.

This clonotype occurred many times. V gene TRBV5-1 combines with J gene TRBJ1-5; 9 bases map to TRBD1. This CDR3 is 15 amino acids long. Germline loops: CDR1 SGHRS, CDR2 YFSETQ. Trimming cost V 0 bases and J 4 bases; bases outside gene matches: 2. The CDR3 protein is CASSLAGTGNQPQHF. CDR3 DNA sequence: TGCGCCAGCAGCTTGGCCGGGACAGGGAATCAGCCCCAGCATTTT.

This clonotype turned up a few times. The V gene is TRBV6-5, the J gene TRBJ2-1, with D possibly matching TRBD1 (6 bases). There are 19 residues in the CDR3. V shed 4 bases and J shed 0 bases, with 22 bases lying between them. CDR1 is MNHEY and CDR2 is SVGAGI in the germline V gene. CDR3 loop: CASSSNRASTLISYNEQFF. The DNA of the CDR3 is TGTGCCAGCAGTTCAAACAGGGCATCGACTCTGATCTCCTACAATGAGCAGTTCTTC.

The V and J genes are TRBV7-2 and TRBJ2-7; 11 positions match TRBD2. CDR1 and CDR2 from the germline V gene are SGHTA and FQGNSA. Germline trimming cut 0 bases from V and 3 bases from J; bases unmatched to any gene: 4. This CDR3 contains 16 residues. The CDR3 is CASSLAGLADYYEQYF. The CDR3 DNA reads TGTGCCAGCAGCTTAGCGGGACTAGCGGATTACTACGAGCAGTACTTC.

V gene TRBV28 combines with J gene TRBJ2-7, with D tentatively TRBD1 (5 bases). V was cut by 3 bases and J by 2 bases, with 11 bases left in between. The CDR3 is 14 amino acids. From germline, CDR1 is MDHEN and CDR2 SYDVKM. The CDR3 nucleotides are TGTGCCAGCAGTTTGAACGGACACACCTACGAGCAGTACTTC. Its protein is CASSLNGHTYEQYF.

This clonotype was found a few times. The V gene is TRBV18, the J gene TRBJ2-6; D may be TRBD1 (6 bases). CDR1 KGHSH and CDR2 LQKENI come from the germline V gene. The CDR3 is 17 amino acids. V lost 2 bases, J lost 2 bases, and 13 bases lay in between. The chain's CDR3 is CASSPWARGTGANVLTF. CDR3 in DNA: TGTGCCAGCTCACCATGGGCCAGGGGAACTGGGGCCAACGTCCTGACTTTC.

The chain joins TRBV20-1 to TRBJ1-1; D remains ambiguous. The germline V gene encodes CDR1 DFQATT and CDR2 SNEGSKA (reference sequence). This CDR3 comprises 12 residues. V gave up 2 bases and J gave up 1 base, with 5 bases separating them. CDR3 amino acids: CSARQTNTEAFF. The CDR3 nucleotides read TGCAGTGCTAGACAGACGAACACTGAAGCTTTCTTT.

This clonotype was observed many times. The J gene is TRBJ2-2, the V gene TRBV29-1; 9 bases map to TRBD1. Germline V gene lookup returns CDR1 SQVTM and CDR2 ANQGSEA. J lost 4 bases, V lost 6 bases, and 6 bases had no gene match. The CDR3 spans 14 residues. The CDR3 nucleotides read TGCAGCGTCACACAGGGGGCGCGCACCGGGGAGCTGTTTTTT. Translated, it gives CSVTQGARTGELFF.

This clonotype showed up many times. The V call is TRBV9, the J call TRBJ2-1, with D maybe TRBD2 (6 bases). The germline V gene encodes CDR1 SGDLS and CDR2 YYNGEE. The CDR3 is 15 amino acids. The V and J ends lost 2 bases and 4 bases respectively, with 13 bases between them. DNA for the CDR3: TGTGCCAGCAGCGTCTCTGACGGGGGATACAATGAGCAGTTCTTC. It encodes CASSVSDGGYNEQFF.

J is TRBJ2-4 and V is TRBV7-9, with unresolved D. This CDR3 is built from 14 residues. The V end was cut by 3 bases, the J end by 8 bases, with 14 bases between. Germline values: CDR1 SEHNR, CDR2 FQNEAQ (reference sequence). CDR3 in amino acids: CASSLMDPRDIQYF. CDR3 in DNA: TGTGCCAGCAGCTTGATGGACCCCCGTGACATTCAGTACTTC.

The CDR3 region has the DNA TGTGCCAGCAGTTACGCCCATTTAGGGGCGCGAAGTCAGCCCCAGCATTTT. This translates into CASSYAHLGARSQPQHF. The V and J genes are TRBV6-5 and TRBJ1-5; D may be TRBD1 (5 bases). The CDR3 is 17 amino acids. Germline V gene lookup returns CDR1 MNHEY and CDR2 SVGAGI. The V end lost 2 bases, the J end lost 6 bases, and 20 bases lay between the germline ends.

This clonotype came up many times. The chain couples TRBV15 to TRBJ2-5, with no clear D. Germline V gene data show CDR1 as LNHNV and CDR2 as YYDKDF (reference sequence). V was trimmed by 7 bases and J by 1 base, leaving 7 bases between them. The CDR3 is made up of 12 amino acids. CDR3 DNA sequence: TGTGCCACCATGGGCTTCCAAGAGACCCAGTACTTC. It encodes CATMGFQETQYF.

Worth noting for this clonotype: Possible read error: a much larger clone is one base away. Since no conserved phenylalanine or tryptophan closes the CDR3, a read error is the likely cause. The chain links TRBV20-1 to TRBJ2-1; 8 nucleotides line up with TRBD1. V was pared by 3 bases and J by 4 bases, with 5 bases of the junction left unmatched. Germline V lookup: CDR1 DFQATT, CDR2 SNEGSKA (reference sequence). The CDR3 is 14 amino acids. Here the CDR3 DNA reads TGCAGTGCTAGCCCAGGGGGCCCTTACAATGAGCAGTTCTGC. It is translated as CSASPGGPYNEQFC.

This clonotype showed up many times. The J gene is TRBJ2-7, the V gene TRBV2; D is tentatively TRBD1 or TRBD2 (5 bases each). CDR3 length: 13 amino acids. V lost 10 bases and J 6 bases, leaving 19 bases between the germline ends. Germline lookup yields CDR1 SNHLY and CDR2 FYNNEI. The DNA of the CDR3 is TGTGCCACGGGGCAGTGGCGGAATACCGAGCAGTACTTC. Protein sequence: CATGQWRNTEQYF.

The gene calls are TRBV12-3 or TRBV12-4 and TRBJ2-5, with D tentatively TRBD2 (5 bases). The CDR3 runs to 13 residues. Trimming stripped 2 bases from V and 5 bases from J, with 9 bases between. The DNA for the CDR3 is TGTGCCAGCAGTTTAATGGGAGTGGAGACCCAGTACTTC. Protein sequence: CASSLMGVETQYF.

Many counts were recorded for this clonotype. The CDR3 region is CARQGSYEQYF. For the CDR3, the DNA is TGTGCCAGACAGGGTTCCTACGAGCAGTACTTC. This chain uses TRBV21-1 with TRBJ2-7. TRBV21-1 is given as a pseudogene. This CDR3 spans 11 amino acids.

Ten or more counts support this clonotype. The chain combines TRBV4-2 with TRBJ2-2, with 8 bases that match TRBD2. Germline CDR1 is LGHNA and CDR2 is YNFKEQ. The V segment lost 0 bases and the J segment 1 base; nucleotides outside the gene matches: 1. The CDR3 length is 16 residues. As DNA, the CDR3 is TGTGCCAGCAGCCAAGAAGGGACTAGGAACACCGGGGAGCTGTTTTTT. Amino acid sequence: CASSQEGTRNTGELFF.

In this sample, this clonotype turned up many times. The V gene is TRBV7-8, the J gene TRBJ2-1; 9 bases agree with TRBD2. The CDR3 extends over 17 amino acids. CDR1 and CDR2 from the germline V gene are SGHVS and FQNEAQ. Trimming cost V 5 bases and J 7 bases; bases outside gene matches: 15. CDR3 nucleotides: TGTGCCAGCAGCCAACGGTCTGGGCGGGGGGGACTTAATGAGCAGTTCTTC. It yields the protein CASSQRSGRGGLNEQFF.

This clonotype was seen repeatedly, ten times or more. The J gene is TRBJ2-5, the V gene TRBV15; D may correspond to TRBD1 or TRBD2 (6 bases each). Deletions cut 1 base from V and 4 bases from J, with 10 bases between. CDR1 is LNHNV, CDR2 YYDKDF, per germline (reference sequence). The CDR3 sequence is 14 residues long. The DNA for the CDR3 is TGTGCCACCAGCAGAGCGGGGGCAACAGAGACCCAGTACTTC. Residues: CATSRAGATETQYF.

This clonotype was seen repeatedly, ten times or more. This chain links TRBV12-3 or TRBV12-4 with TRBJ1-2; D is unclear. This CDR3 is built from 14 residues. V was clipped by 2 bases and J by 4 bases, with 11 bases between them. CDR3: CASSLNVGSYGYTF. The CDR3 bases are TGTGCCAGCAGTTTAAACGTGGGGTCCTATGGCTACACCTTC.

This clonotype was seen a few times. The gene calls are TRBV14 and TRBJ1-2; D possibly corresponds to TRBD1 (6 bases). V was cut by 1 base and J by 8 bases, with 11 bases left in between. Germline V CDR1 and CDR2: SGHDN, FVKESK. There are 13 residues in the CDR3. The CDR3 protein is CASSQGGDTGYTF. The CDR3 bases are TGTGCCAGCAGCCAAGGGGGGGACACCGGCTACACCTTC. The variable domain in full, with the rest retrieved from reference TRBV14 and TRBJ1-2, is EAGVTQFPSHSVIEKGQTVTLRCDPISGHDNLYWYRRVMGKEIKFLLHFVKESKQDESGMPNNRFLAERTGGTYSTLKVQPAELEDSGVYFCASSQGGDTGYTFGSGTRLTVV.

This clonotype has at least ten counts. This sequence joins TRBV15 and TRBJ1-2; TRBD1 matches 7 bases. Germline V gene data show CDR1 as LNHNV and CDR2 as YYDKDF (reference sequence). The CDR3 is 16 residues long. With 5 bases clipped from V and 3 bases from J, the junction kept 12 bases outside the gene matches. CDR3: CATSFYGRGHDYGYTF. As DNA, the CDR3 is TGTGCCACCAGCTTCTACGGGAGGGGGCACGACTATGGCTACACCTTC. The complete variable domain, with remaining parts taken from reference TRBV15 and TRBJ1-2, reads DAMVIQNPRYQVTQFGKPVTLSCSQTLNHNVMYWYQQKSSQAPKLLFHYYDKDFNNEADTPDNFQSRRPNTSFCFLDIRSPGLGDTAMYLCATSFYGRGHDYGYTFGSGTRLTVV.

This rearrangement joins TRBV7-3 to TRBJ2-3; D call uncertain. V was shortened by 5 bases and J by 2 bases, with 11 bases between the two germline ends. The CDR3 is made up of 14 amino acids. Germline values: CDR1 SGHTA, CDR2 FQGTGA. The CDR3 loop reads CASSPPYPTDTQYF. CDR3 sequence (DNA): TGTGCCAGCAGCCCACCATACCCCACAGATACGCAGTATTTT.

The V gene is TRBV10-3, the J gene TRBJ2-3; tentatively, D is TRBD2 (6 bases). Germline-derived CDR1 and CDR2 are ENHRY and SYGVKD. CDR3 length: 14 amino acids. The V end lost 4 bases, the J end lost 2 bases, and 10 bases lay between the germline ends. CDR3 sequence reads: CAISVGEATDTQYF. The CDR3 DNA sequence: TGTGCCATCAGTGTCGGGGAGGCCACAGATACGCAGTATTTT.

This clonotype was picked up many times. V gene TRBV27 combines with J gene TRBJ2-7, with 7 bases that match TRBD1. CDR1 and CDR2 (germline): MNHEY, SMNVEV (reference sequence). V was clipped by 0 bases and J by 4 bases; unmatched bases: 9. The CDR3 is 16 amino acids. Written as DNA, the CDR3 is TGTGCCAGCAGTTTATCGGCGGCAGGGGGTAGATACGAGCAGTACTTC. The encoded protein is CASSLSAAGGRYEQYF.

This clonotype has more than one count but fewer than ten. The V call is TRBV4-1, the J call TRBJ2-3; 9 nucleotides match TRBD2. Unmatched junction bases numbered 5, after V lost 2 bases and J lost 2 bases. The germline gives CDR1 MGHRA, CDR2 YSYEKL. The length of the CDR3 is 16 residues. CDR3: CASSQFSSGNTDTQYF. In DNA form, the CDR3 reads TGCGCCAGCAGCCAATTTTCTAGCGGGAACACAGATACGCAGTATTTT.

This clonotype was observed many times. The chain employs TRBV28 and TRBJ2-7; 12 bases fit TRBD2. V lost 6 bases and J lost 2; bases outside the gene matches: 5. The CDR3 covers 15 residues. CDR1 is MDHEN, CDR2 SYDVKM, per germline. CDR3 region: CASSVPSGRAYEQYF. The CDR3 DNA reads TGTGCCAGCAGCGTTCCTAGCGGGAGGGCCTACGAGCAGTACTTC.

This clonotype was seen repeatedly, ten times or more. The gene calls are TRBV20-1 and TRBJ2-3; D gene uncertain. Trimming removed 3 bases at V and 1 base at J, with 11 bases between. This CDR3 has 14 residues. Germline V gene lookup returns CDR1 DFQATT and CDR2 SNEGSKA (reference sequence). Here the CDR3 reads CSASKLRRTDTQYF. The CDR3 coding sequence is TGCAGTGCTAGTAAACTACGACGCACAGATACGCAGTATTTT.

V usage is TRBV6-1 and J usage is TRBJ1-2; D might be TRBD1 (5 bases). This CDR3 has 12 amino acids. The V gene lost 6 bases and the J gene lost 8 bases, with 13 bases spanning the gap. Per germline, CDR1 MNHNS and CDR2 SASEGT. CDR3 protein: CASRQRWGGYTF. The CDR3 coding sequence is TGTGCCAGCAGGCAAAGGTGGGGGGGCTACACCTTC.

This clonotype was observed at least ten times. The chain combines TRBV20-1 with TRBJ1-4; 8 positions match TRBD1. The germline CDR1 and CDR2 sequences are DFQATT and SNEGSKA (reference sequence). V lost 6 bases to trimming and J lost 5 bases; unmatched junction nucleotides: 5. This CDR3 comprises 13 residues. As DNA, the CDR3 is TGCAGTGCACAGGGGGTCGCGAATGAAAAACTGTTTTTT. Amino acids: CSAQGVANEKLFF.

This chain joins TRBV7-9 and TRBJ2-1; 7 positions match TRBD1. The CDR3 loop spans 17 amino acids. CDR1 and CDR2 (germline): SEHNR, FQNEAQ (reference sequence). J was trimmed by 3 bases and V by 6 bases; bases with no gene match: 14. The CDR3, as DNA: TGTGCCAGCAGTTTCAACCCACCGGGACAGTACTACAATGAGCAGTTCTTC. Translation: CASSFNPPGQYYNEQFF.